The T cell receptor (beta chain) under discussion was sequenced for a study of blood T cell repertoires in COVID-19. Study as a whole: Both acute and convalescent COVID-19 samples were obtained from the United States, Italy and Spain. In each case, the material was cDNA or gDNA derived from T cells, B-cell-depleted T cells, or PBMCs.

Germline-derived CDR1 and CDR2 are SGDLS and YYNGEE. This CDR3 has 16 residues. The junction had 8 bases not matched to a gene; V was cut back by 4 bases and J by 2 bases. Authors' processing steps: Amplification with reference gene primers provided the estimates of nucleated cell counts. Sequenced by immunoSEQ multiplex PCR; TCRdb stores in-frame clones only, minus some. V, J and clone size are those of that table, while D and trimming were read from the DNA. Of approximately 290,000 clones listed, roughly nine tenths were seen once; the top ten hold less than 2.5%. Specimen: peripheral blood. The rearrangement joins TRBV9 to TRBJ2-1; the match to TRBD1 covers 8 bases. This TCR came from a man between 18 and 35 years old with active or convalescent COVID-19. The CDR3 region is CASSPRGQVTYNEQFF. The CDR3, as DNA: TGTGCCAGCAGCCCGAGGGGACAGGTTACCTACAATGAGCAGTTCTTC.